These 5 T cell receptor beta chains were sequenced from one sample in a study of Ad26.COV2.S vaccination and SARS-CoV-2 variants. Clones were read by immunoSEQ multiplex PCR, and TCRdb kept only the in-frame ones, dropping some. The table includes about 480,000 clones, 70% to 90% detected once. The treatment is: around 19 received Ad26.COV2.S at low or high dose, single or two shots; about 5 received placebo; per-sample allocation not given. Collection of samples fell on day 63 after the first vaccine or placebo injection. Material: peripheral blood, obtained in a trial of Ad26.COV2.S vaccine versus placebo. Receptors originate from a person between 18 and 59 years old who received the Ad26.COV2.S COVID-19 vaccine or a placebo.

The chain couples TRBV9 to TRBJ2-6, with D possibly TRBD1 on 5 matching bases. This CDR3 comprises 13 residues. Germline assignment: CDR1 SGDLS and CDR2 YYNGEE. V was trimmed by 5 bases and J by 5 bases, leaving 8 bases between them. The DNA of the CDR3 is TGTGCCAGCAGAGGGGCGAGGGCCAACGTCCTGACTTTC. This sequence encodes CASRGARANVLTF.

The chain employs TRBV3-1 (or the pseudogene TRBV3-2) and TRBJ2-3; TRBD2 matches 7 bases. The germline V gene encodes CDR1 LGHDT and CDR2 YNNKEL (reference sequence). This CDR3 is 15 amino acids long. V was clipped by 3 bases and J by 3 bases; unmatched bases: 6. As DNA, the CDR3 is TGTGCCAGCAGCCAGGGAGGGCTAGTAACAGATACGCAGTATTTT. Its protein is CASSQGGLVTDTQYF.

J is TRBJ1-3 and V is TRBV6-4; no firm D call. The V end was cut by 4 bases, the J end by 3 bases, with 7 bases between. The CDR3 covers 13 residues. CDR1 is MRHNA and CDR2 is SNTAGT in the germline V gene. The CDR3 spells CASSAGLGNTIYF. CDR3 sequence (DNA): TGTGCCAGCAGTGCGGGCCTTGGAAACACCATATATTTT.

The chain combines TRBV18 with TRBJ2-7, with a weak D call TRBD2 (7 bases). This CDR3 is 15 amino acids long. The germline gives CDR1 KGHSH, CDR2 LQKENI. The ends were cut back, 3 bases at V and 3 bases at J, with 15 bases in the middle. This chain's CDR3 is CASSPGIGGGYEQYF. The DNA of the CDR3 is TGTGCCAGCTCACCTGGGATAGGGGGGGGCTACGAGCAGTACTTC.

CDR3 nucleotide sequence: TGTGCCAGCAGTTTGACAGGGTTCGGTCAGCCCCAGCATTTT. Amino acid sequence: CASSLTGFGQPQHF. This sequence joins TRBV28 and TRBJ1-5, with TRBD1 matching 7 bases. V shed 3 bases, J shed 6 bases, and the junction held 5 bases outside the gene matches. Germline V CDR1 and CDR2: MDHEN, SYDVKM. The CDR3 is 14 residues long.